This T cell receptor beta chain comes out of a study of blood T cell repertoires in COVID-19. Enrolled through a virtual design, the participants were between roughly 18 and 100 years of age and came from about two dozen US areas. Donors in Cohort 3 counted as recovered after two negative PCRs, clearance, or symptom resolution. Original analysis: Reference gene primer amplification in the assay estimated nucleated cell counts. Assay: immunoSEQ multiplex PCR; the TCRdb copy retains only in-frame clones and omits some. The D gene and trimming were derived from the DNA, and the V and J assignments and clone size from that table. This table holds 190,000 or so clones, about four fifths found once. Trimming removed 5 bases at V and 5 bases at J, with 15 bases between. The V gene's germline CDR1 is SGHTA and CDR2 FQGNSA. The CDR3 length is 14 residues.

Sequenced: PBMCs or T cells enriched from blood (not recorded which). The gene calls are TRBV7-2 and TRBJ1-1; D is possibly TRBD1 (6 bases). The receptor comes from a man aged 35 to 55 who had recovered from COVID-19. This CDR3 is CASSQQGVWTEAFF. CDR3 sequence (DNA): TGTGCCAGCAGCCAACAGGGTGTATGGACTGAAGCTTTCTTT.